The 2 T cell receptor beta chains below all came from one sample that was sequenced in a study of T cells expressing NK-cell markers. Each CDR3 protein gets one entry in TCRdb, which reprocessed the 5' RACE reads and gives no DNA. The specimen's table records 500,000 to 600,000 distinct CDR3 sequences. The sequencing sample was made of blood T cells: a sorted CD56 or NKG2C T cell subset, CD4+ or CD8+ T cells, or bulk PBMC T cells (not recorded which). The receptors were sampled from a man in his late teens or twenties in good health.

This chain uses TRBV11-2 with TRBJ2-1; checking the TCRdb D call of TRBD2 is not possible without DNA. This CDR3 comprises 15 residues. CDR1 and CDR2 from the germline V gene are SGHAT and FQNNGV. CDR3 sequence: CASSYTSGTWYEQFF.

The chain carries TRBV18 and TRBJ2-1; with no DNA, the TCRdb D assignment of TRBD2 cannot be verified. This CDR3 comprises 16 residues. From germline, CDR1 is KGHSH and CDR2 LQKENI. CDR3 residues: CASSRAQGSRPFEQFF. The full variable domain, rest sourced from reference TRBV18 and TRBJ2-1, is NAGVMQNPRHLVRRRGQEARLRCSPMKGHSHVYWYRQLPEEGLKFMVYLQKENIIDESGMPKERFSAEFPKEGPSILRIQQVVRGDSAAYFCASSRAQGSRPFEQFFGPGTRLTVL.